This is a list of T cell receptor beta chains from one sample in a study of blood T cell repertoires in COVID-19. The assay was immunoSEQ multiplex PCR, and TCRdb's table has in-frame clones only and misses some. This sample has approximately 30,000 clones, with about 94% found just once. Sequencing was done on a sample of peripheral blood. The receptors originated from a human donor in a cohort sampled during active COVID-19. CDR3s include the opening cysteine and the closing phenylalanine or tryptophan. Fields, in order: J gene, clone size, V gene, D gene, CDR3 DNA, CDR3 protein. A D gene is named only where the DNA matches it firmly. Clone size is given for some rows only: seen once, a few or many times, or a class if the clone is expanded.

j_call: TRBJ2-5
clone_size: .
v_call: TRBV10-3
d_call: TRBD2
cdr3_nt: TGTGCCATCAGTGAGTCAGGGACTAGCGGGCGGCACGGCCAGTACTTC
cdr3_aa: CAISESGTSGRHGQYF

j_call: TRBJ2-7
clone_size: .
v_call: TRBV27
d_call: .
cdr3_nt: TGTGCCAGCAGTTTGCTAGCGAGACAGAAAAATTACGAGCAGTACTTC
cdr3_aa: CASSLLARQKNYEQYF

j_call: TRBJ1-3
clone_size: .
v_call: TRBV9
d_call: .
cdr3_nt: TGTGCCAGCAGCGCCCCCATTGGCCATTCCTCCGCTGGAAACACCATATATTTT
cdr3_aa: CASSAPIGHSSAGNTIYF

j_call: TRBJ1-1
clone_size: .
v_call: TRBV10-2
d_call: TRBD1
cdr3_nt: TGCGCCAGCGCAGTTAACCAGGGGGACACTGAAGCTTTCTTT
cdr3_aa: CASAVNQGDTEAFF

j_call: TRBJ2-1
clone_size: .
v_call: TRBV7-9
d_call: TRBD2
cdr3_nt: TGTGCCAGCGCGCTAGCGGGAGTTGAGCAGTTCTTC
cdr3_aa: CASALAGVEQFF

j_call: TRBJ2-5
clone_size: .
v_call: TRBV4-1
d_call: TRBD1
cdr3_nt: TGCGCCAGCAGCCGGGACAGGGAGAGGCAAGAGACCCAGTACTTC
cdr3_aa: CASSRDRERQETQYF

j_call: TRBJ1-2
clone_size: .
v_call: TRBV2
d_call: .
cdr3_nt: TGTGCCAGCATACCGGGGTCAGCCTATGGCTACACCTTC
cdr3_aa: CASIPGSAYGYTF

j_call: TRBJ2-7
clone_size: .
v_call: TRBV11-2
d_call: TRBD2
cdr3_nt: TGTGCCAGCCGGGACATGTCTTCTAGCGGGGGTCCCTACGAGCAGTACTTC
cdr3_aa: CASRDMSSSGGPYEQYF

j_call: TRBJ2-7
clone_size: .
v_call: TRBV11-2
d_call: TRBD2
cdr3_nt: TGTGCCAGCAGCTTGGGACTAGTCTCAGGGGAGCAGTACTTC
cdr3_aa: CASSLGLVSGEQYF

j_call: TRBJ1-2
clone_size: .
v_call: TRBV2
d_call: .
cdr3_nt: TGTGCCAGCAGTGCGAAAGTGTCAGGATTTGGTGGCTACACCTTC
cdr3_aa: CASSAKVSGFGGYTF

j_call: TRBJ2-5
clone_size: .
v_call: TRBV9
d_call: TRBD2
cdr3_nt: TGTGCCAGCAGCGTTGGGGGAGGGCCCGCAGAGACCCAGTACTTC
cdr3_aa: CASSVGGGPAETQYF

j_call: TRBJ2-1
clone_size: once
v_call: TRBV11-3
d_call: .
cdr3_nt: TGTGCCAGCAGCTTAGTGGGTCCAGCGGAAACCTACAATGAGCAGTTCTTC
cdr3_aa: CASSLVGPAETYNEQFF

j_call: TRBJ2-5
clone_size: once
v_call: TRBV11-3
d_call: TRBD2
cdr3_nt: TGTGCCAGCAGCCCCCGACTAGCGGGAGACGAAGAGACCCAGTACTTC
cdr3_aa: CASSPRLAGDEETQYF

j_call: TRBJ2-1
clone_size: .
v_call: TRBV28
d_call: TRBD1
cdr3_nt: TGTGCCAGCAGTTCCCCCGGGACAGGGGTCAATGAGCAGTTCTTC
cdr3_aa: CASSSPGTGVNEQFF

j_call: TRBJ2-1
clone_size: .
v_call: TRBV5-6
d_call: TRBD1
cdr3_nt: TGTGCCAGCAGCGGACAGGCGAGTCCGAATGAGCAGTTCTTC
cdr3_aa: CASSGQASPNEQFF

j_call: TRBJ2-6
clone_size: .
v_call: TRBV7-2
d_call: TRBD1
cdr3_nt: TGTGCCAGCAGCTTGAACAGGGGGCCTGGGGCCAACGTCCTGACTTTC
cdr3_aa: CASSLNRGPGANVLTF

j_call: TRBJ2-5
clone_size: .
v_call: TRBV9
d_call: TRBD1
cdr3_nt: TGTGCCAGCAGCTTTGCCGGGACAGAGGGTCCCTGGGGAGAGACCCAGTACTTC
cdr3_aa: CASSFAGTEGPWGETQYF

j_call: TRBJ2-7
clone_size: .
v_call: TRBV19
d_call: .
cdr3_nt: TGTGCCAGTAGGAGGTCCGGTGGTACCTACGAGCAGTACTTC
cdr3_aa: CASRRSGGTYEQYF

j_call: TRBJ2-5
clone_size: .
v_call: TRBV10-3
d_call: .
cdr3_nt: TGTGCCATCAGTGAGTCAGCAGGTTACCAAGAGACCCAGTACTTC
cdr3_aa: CAISESAGYQETQYF

j_call: TRBJ1-1
clone_size: .
v_call: TRBV7-9
d_call: .
cdr3_nt: TGTGCCAGCAGCCCTCTAGGAGAATTACAAAACCTCATGAACACTGAAGCTTTCTTT
cdr3_aa: CASSPLGELQNLMNTEAFF

j_call: TRBJ2-1
clone_size: .
v_call: TRBV6-6
d_call: TRBD2
cdr3_nt: TGTGCCAGCACCCTGGGGGCTAGCGGGAGAATCAATGAGCAGTTCTTC
cdr3_aa: CASTLGASGRINEQFF

j_call: TRBJ2-4
clone_size: once
v_call: TRBV27
d_call: TRBD1
cdr3_nt: TGTGCCAGCCGCACACAGGGGTCGGCGGACATTCAGTACTTC
cdr3_aa: CASRTQGSADIQYF

j_call: TRBJ2-1
clone_size: .
v_call: TRBV6-5
d_call: TRBD1
cdr3_nt: TGTGCCAGCAGTTACACCGGGACAGGGGGCGATGAGCAGTTCTTC
cdr3_aa: CASSYTGTGGDEQFF

j_call: TRBJ2-2
clone_size: .
v_call: TRBV11-3
d_call: TRBD1
cdr3_nt: TGTGCCAGCAGCGCGGGACAGGGAGGAACCACCGGGGAGCTGTTTTTT
cdr3_aa: CASSAGQGGTTGELFF

j_call: TRBJ1-3
clone_size: .
v_call: TRBV28
d_call: .
cdr3_nt: TGTGCCAGCGCAGGGCAGGGAAACACCATATATTTT
cdr3_aa: CASAGQGNTIYF

j_call: TRBJ1-5
clone_size: .
v_call: TRBV2
d_call: .
cdr3_nt: TGTGCCACATGCGGGGGTGACGGCAATCAGCCCCAGCATTTT
cdr3_aa: CATCGGDGNQPQHF

j_call: TRBJ2-1
clone_size: .
v_call: TRBV12-5
d_call: TRBD2
cdr3_nt: TGTGCTAGTGGCTTAAGGACTAGCGGCAATGAGCAGTTCTTC
cdr3_aa: CASGLRTSGNEQFF

j_call: TRBJ1-6
clone_size: .
v_call: TRBV5-6
d_call: TRBD1
cdr3_nt: TGTGCCAGCAGCCTACAGGGGGGAGTTAATTCACCCCTCCACTTT
cdr3_aa: CASSLQGGVNSPLHF

j_call: TRBJ1-3
clone_size: .
v_call: TRBV19
d_call: .
cdr3_nt: TGTGCCAGTAGGACTGCTGGAAACACCATATATTTT
cdr3_aa: CASRTAGNTIYF

j_call: TRBJ1-1
clone_size: .
v_call: TRBV5-4
d_call: .
cdr3_nt: TGTGCCAGCAGCTTGGGGGGAGAGGGCACTGAAGCTTTCTTT
cdr3_aa: CASSLGGEGTEAFF

j_call: TRBJ2-7
clone_size: once
v_call: TRBV11-3
d_call: TRBD1
cdr3_nt: TGTGCCAGCAGCTTAGGGGGGGACAGGGGCAACGAGCAGTACTTC
cdr3_aa: CASSLGGDRGNEQYF

j_call: TRBJ2-5
clone_size: .
v_call: TRBV4-1
d_call: TRBD1
cdr3_nt: TGCGCCAGCAGCCAAGATTTTCGACAGGGCGTGGGGTTCCCCCAGTACTTC
cdr3_aa: CASSQDFRQGVGFPQYF

j_call: TRBJ2-3
clone_size: .
v_call: TRBV11-2
d_call: TRBD2
cdr3_nt: TGTGCCAGCAGCTTTGGACTAGCGGGACCAGATACGCAGTATTTT
cdr3_aa: CASSFGLAGPDTQYF

j_call: TRBJ2-7
clone_size: .
v_call: TRBV13
d_call: .
cdr3_nt: TGTGCCAGCAGCTCAACCCCGGGAGCCTACGAGCAGTACTTC
cdr3_aa: CASSSTPGAYEQYF

j_call: TRBJ2-1
clone_size: .
v_call: TRBV27
d_call: .
cdr3_nt: TGTGCCAGCAGTTTAGCAGGGGTCAATGAGCAGTTCTTC
cdr3_aa: CASSLAGVNEQFF

j_call: TRBJ2-7
clone_size: .
v_call: TRBV24-1
d_call: .
cdr3_nt: TGTGCCACCAGTGATAAACCGGGACTCTTCCCCCCTCAGAGCCCCTCATACTTC
cdr3_aa: CATSDKPGLFPPQSPSYF

j_call: TRBJ2-7
clone_size: once
v_call: TRBV7-9
d_call: .
cdr3_nt: TGTGCCAGCAGCTTAGGATATAGCTCCTACGAGCAGTACTTC
cdr3_aa: CASSLGYSSYEQYF

j_call: TRBJ1-2
clone_size: .
v_call: TRBV7-9
d_call: TRBD1
cdr3_nt: TGTGCCAGCAGCTTAGACAGGGGCTATGGCTACACCTTC
cdr3_aa: CASSLDRGYGYTF

j_call: TRBJ2-3
clone_size: .
v_call: TRBV6-6
d_call: TRBD2
cdr3_nt: TGTGCCAGCCGCGGGGGGAACACAGATACGCAGTATTTT
cdr3_aa: CASRGGNTDTQYF

j_call: TRBJ2-7
clone_size: .
v_call: TRBV5-6
d_call: .
cdr3_nt: TGTGCCAGCAGCTTAAGGGACATTGGGTCCTACGAGCAGTACTTC
cdr3_aa: CASSLRDIGSYEQYF